What follows are 16 T cell receptor beta chains derived from one specimen sequenced in a study of spatial heterogeneity in lung cancer. Indicated time point: sample taken at primary tumor resection. Unsorted whole RNA from tumor, nontumor lung or frozen PBMC underwent sequencing. TCRdb reanalysed the 5' RACE reads using MiXCR and keeps one entry per CDR3 protein. The sample has 45,000 to 55,000 distinct CDR3 sequences; about 5.8% are singletons. Here the sequenced sample was PBMCs, taken at surgery. These receptors were collected from a male donor with early-stage non-small cell lung cancer.

This clonotype was observed many times. The chain has TRBV19 and TRBJ2-5; 11 nucleotides align to TRBD2. The CDR3 has 14 residues. J was trimmed by 5 bases and V by 5 bases; bases with no gene match: 4. Germline V gene lookup returns CDR1 LNHDA and CDR2 SQIVND (reference sequence). The CDR3 loop reads CASSYTSGSETQYF. For the CDR3, the DNA is TGTGCCAGTAGTTATACTAGCGGGAGCGAGACCCAGTACTTC.

This clonotype came up many times. This chain links TRBV5-1 with TRBJ2-6; possibly TRBD1 for D (5 bases). The CDR3 covers 16 residues. V lost 1 base to trimming and J lost 0 bases, with 8 bases between them. Germline loops: CDR1 SGHRS, CDR2 YFSETQ. CDR3 protein: CASSLRGYSGANVLTF. DNA of the CDR3: TGCGCCAGCAGCTTGAGGGGTTACTCTGGGGCCAACGTCCTGACTTTC.

CDR3: CSASGLAVTYEQYF. CDR3 in DNA: TGCAGTGCTAGCGGCCTAGCGGTGACCTACGAGCAGTACTTC. V usage is TRBV20-1 and J usage is TRBJ2-7, with TRBD2 identical over 7 bases. J was trimmed by 2 bases and V by 3 bases; bases with no gene match: 7. The length of the CDR3 is 14 residues. Germline V CDR1 and CDR2: DFQATT, SNEGSKA (reference sequence).

This clonotype was seen at least ten times. The chain has TRBV7-9 and TRBJ1-3; possible D gene TRBD1, 5 bases. In germline, CDR1 is SEHNR, CDR2 FQNEAQ (reference sequence). This CDR3 region has 14 residues. The ends were cut back, 3 bases at V and 0 bases at J, with 6 bases in the middle. The CDR3 reads CASSLGGSGNTIYF. CDR3 in DNA: TGTGCCAGCAGCTTGGGGGGCTCTGGAAACACCATATATTTT.

This clonotype showed up just a few times. The rearrangement uses TRBV7-8 and TRBJ2-1; TRBD2 agrees at 14 bases. The V gene's germline CDR1 is SGHVS and CDR2 FQNEAQ. The length of the CDR3 is 18 residues. After removal of 3 bases from V and 3 bases from J, the junction contained 7 bases not matched to a gene. The CDR3 sequence is CASSFSRGLAGVYNEQFF. The CDR3 DNA reads TGTGCCAGCAGCTTCTCGAGGGGACTAGCGGGAGTCTACAATGAGCAGTTCTTC. Full variable domain (missing parts from reference TRBV7-8 and TRBJ2-1): GAGVSQSPRYKVAKRGQDVALRCDPISGHVSLFWYQQALGQGPEFLTYFQNEAQLDKSGLPSDRFFAERPEGSVSTLKIQRTQQEDSAVYLCASSFSRGLAGVYNEQFFGPGTRLTVL.

This clonotype is medium-sized by share. The chain joins TRBV12-3 or TRBV12-4 to TRBJ2-2; 9 nucleotides line up with TRBD1. J lost 3 bases, V lost 8 bases, and 10 bases had no gene match. The CDR3 consists of 16 residues. The CDR3 sequence: CASGLRDRAYTGELFF. The CDR3 DNA follows: TGTGCCAGCGGCCTCCGGGACAGGGCTTACACCGGGGAGCTGTTTTTT.

This clonotype was detected many times. This sequence joins TRBV5-1 and TRBJ1-2; D is perhaps TRBD1 (6 bases). The V and J ends lost 7 bases and 7 bases respectively, with 17 bases between them. The germline V gene encodes CDR1 SGHRS and CDR2 YFSETQ. CDR3 length equals 13 residues. This CDR3 reads CASGDTGLGGYTF. The CDR3 bases are TGCGCCAGCGGCGACACAGGGTTAGGTGGCTACACCTTC.

This clonotype was observed at least ten times. V is TRBV4-3 and J is TRBJ2-5; D ambiguous. CDR1 is LGHNA and CDR2 is YSLEER in the germline V gene. The CDR3 is made up of 15 amino acids. Trimming cost V 0 bases and J 5 bases, with 13 bases left between them. CDR3: CASSQDRWTSETQYF. CDR3 coding DNA: TGCGCCAGCAGCCAAGATAGGTGGACGTCCGAGACCCAGTACTTC.

This clonotype was found many times. This chain connects TRBV29-1 to TRBJ2-3; 7 bases are shared with TRBD2. CDR3 size: 15 residues. J gave up 2 bases and V 6 bases, and 11 bases lay outside the gene matches. Germline values: CDR1 SQVTM, CDR2 ANQGSEA. The CDR3 protein is CSVKPLGRTTDTQYF. The CDR3 region has the DNA TGCAGCGTCAAACCGCTCGGGAGGACCACAGATACGCAGTATTTT.

This clonotype was recorded many times. The chain joins TRBV5-8 to TRBJ2-7; D gene unclear. This CDR3 region has 11 residues. CDR1 is SGHTS and CDR2 is YDEGEE in the germline V gene. Trimming took off 4 bases at V and 3 bases at J, with 5 bases between the two ends. The CDR3 nucleotides read TGTGCCAGCAGCCCGTACTACGAGCAGTACTTC. This sequence encodes CASSPYYEQYF.

This clonotype showed up just a few times. CDR3 protein: CASSQGTSVYEQYF. CDR3 nucleotide sequence: TGTGCCAGCAGCCAAGGGACTAGCGTTTACGAGCAGTACTTC. V gene TRBV3-1 combines with J gene TRBJ2-7; TRBD2 agrees at 9 bases. Germline CDR1 reads LGHDT; CDR2 reads YNNKEL (reference sequence). Germline trimming cut 1 base from V and 4 bases from J; bases unmatched to any gene: 2. The length of the CDR3 is 14 residues.

The chain is built from TRBV12-3 or TRBV12-4 and TRBJ1-6; a possible D gene is TRBD1 (5 bases). This CDR3 contains 14 residues. Trimming cost V 11 bases and J 8 bases, with 19 bases left between them. The CDR3 region has the DNA TGTGCCGGCCAGTTGGGACCGTCTTATTCACCCCTCCACTTT. Translating it yields CAGQLGPSYSPLHF.

In this sample, this clonotype turned up many times. The rearrangement uses TRBV27 and TRBJ1-2; D is possibly TRBD1 (5 bases). The germline V and J ends were trimmed by 1 base and 5 bases, with 11 bases remaining between them. CDR1 and CDR2 (germline): MNHEY, SMNVEV (reference sequence). There are 14 residues in the CDR3. In DNA, the CDR3 is TGTGCCAGCAGTTTATTGGGGGAAGGTTATGGCTACACCTTC. The encoded protein is CASSLLGEGYGYTF.

The chain uses TRBV7-6 and TRBJ2-3, with D possibly matching TRBD2 (5 bases). The germline V and J ends were trimmed by 4 bases and 4 bases, with 9 bases remaining between them. Germline CDR1 and CDR2: SGHVS and FNYEAQ. The CDR3 runs 13 residues. The CDR3 bases are TGTGCCAGCAGCTCGGGGAACGCAGATACGCAGTATTTT. Its protein is CASSSGNADTQYF.

This clonotype showed up many times. The chain links TRBV7-9 to TRBJ2-3, with 11 bases matching TRBD2. CDR1 is SEHNR, CDR2 FQNEAQ, per germline (reference sequence). There are 16 residues in the CDR3. V was pared by 3 bases and J by 3 bases, with 5 bases of the junction left unmatched. Here the CDR3 reads CASSFRLAGITDTQYF. The CDR3 DNA sequence: TGTGCCAGCAGCTTTCGACTAGCGGGAATAACAGATACGCAGTATTTT.

The V call is TRBV12-3 or TRBV12-4, the J call TRBJ1-3, with a tentative D call TRBD1 (6 bases). Trimming took 8 bases from V and 1 from J, leaving 21 bases between them. This CDR3 region has 17 residues. The CDR3: CASVPPPPQGSGNTIYF. The CDR3, as DNA: TGTGCCAGCGTCCCCCCTCCCCCACAGGGTTCTGGAAACACCATATATTTT.